A selection of T cell receptor beta chains follows, all from one sample in a study of a mutant IDH1 vaccine in newly diagnosed glioma. These receptors have no identified antigens. Method: immunoSEQ multiplex PCR; TCRdb's copy keeps in-frame clones and lacks some. This sample has approximately 61,000 clones, with about four fifths found just once. Sequencing was performed on PBMCs, taken from a glioma patient whose treatment included an IDH1 peptide vaccine. The receptors were gathered from a man aged 40-49 years with glioma. Both conserved end residues are part of each CDR3. The D gene is left open where the match is weak. Rows give clone size only sometimes, using once, few, many, or a class for an expanded clone.

>.|18|.|TRBV11-2|TRBJ1-6
CASSPAAWRGAYNSPLHF
TGTGCCAGCAGCCCCGCCGCCTGGAGAGGGGCCTATAATTCACCCCTCCACTTT
>.|16|.|TRBV7-8|TRBJ2-7
CASSLEAPGQLYEQYF
TGTGCCAGCAGCTTAGAGGCCCCAGGGCAGCTTTACGAGCAGTACTTC
>.|15|few|TRBV9|TRBJ1-4
CASSADRTYAQKLFF
TGTGCCAGCAGCGCAGACAGGACATACGCGCAAAAACTGTTTTTT
>TRBD2|18|.|TRBV30|TRBJ2-1
CALLGRVSGRTSYNEQFF
TGTGCCTTGCTTGGAAGGGTTAGCGGGAGGACCTCCTACAATGAGCAGTTCTTC
>.|13|.|TRBV25-1|TRBJ1-1
CASSEIQSTEAFF
TGTGCCAGCAGTGAGATACAGAGCACTGAAGCTTTCTTT
>TRBD2|16|.|TRBV28|TRBJ2-5
CASSPGLAGGEETQYF
TGTGCCAGCAGCCCTGGGCTAGCGGGAGGAGAGGAGACCCAGTACTTC
>TRBD1|16|.|TRBV18|TRBJ1-6
CASSPLSDRGNSPLHF
TGTGCCAGCTCACCTCTATCGGACAGGGGCAATTCACCCCTCCACTTT
>TRBD1|12|once|TRBV28|TRBJ1-2
CAIGTGWDGYTF
TGTGCCATTGGGACAGGGTGGGATGGCTACACCTTC
>.|15|.|TRBV27|TRBJ1-1
CASSPIQGLNTEAFF
TGTGCCAGCAGTCCAATTCAGGGGCTAAACACTGAAGCTTTCTTT
>.|15|.|TRBV9|TRBJ1-2
CASSVEGAGARGYTF
TGTGCCAGCAGCGTAGAGGGAGCAGGGGCGCGAGGCTACACCTTC
>.|15|.|TRBV7-6|TRBJ2-5
CASSLTGAVQETQYF
TGTGCCAGCAGCCTGACCGGGGCGGTCCAAGAGACCCAGTACTTC
>TRBD1|13|once|TRBV18|TRBJ1-2
CASSPGGQYGYTF
TGTGCCAGCTCACCTGGGGGACAGTATGGCTACACCTTC
>TRBD1|14|.|TRBV10-2|TRBJ2-2
CASISGGRTGELFF
TGCGCCAGCATTTCAGGGGGCAGGACCGGGGAGCTGTTTTTT
>.|13|.|TRBV6-6|TRBJ2-5
CAIDQGMGETQYF
TGTGCCATCGACCAGGGTATGGGAGAGACCCAGTACTTC
>TRBD2|17|once|TRBV6-4|TRBJ2-1
CASSERFRGGEYNEQFF
TGTGCCAGCAGTGAACGTTTTCGGGGGGGCGAGTACAATGAGCAGTTCTTC
>.|15|medium-sized|TRBV7-9|TRBJ1-4
CASSLGGMPNEKLFF
TGTGCCAGCAGCTTAGGAGGAATGCCTAATGAAAAACTGTTTTTT
>.|16|.|TRBV9|TRBJ2-2
CASSASGVEDTGELFF
TGTGCCAGCAGCGCATCAGGGGTTGAGGACACCGGGGAGCTGTTTTTT
>.|15|.|TRBV11-2|TRBJ2-3
CASSLDGLVADTQYF
TGTGCCAGCAGCTTAGATGGGCTAGTTGCAGATACGCAGTATTTT
>.|13|.|TRBV10-3|TRBJ1-1
CAISISGNTEAFF
TGTGCCATCAGCATCAGTGGGAACACTGAAGCTTTCTTT
>TRBD1|15|.|TRBV7-3|TRBJ2-5
CASSSTGGGQETQYF
TGTGCCAGCAGCTCGACAGGGGGCGGCCAAGAGACCCAGTACTTC
>TRBD1|15|.|TRBV7-2|TRBJ2-7
CASSPKRTGNHEQYF
TGTGCCAGCAGCCCGAAACGGACAGGTAACCACGAGCAGTACTTC
>.|14|.|TRBV19|TRBJ2-1
CASSHLIAYNEQFF
TGTGCCAGTAGTCATCTAATAGCCTACAATGAGCAGTTCTTC
>.|15|.|TRBV5-5|TRBJ1-1
CASSLVGAWNTEAFF
TGTGCCAGCAGCTTGGTGGGGGCTTGGAACACTGAAGCTTTCTTT
>TRBD1|21|.|TRBV7-8|TRBJ1-5
CASSLERTGVTPYTDNQPQHF
TGTGCCAGCAGCTTAGAGCGGACAGGGGTCACCCCTTATACGGACAATCAGCCCCAGCATTTT
>.|14|few|TRBV28|TRBJ2-6
CASCGGRGANVLTF
TGTGCCAGCTGTGGCGGGCGTGGGGCCAACGTCCTGACTTTC
>TRBD1|15|.|TRBV9|TRBJ1-4
CASSGGQGGMEKLFF
TGTGCCAGCAGCGGCGGACAGGGGGGAATGGAAAAACTGTTTTTT
>.|17|.|TRBV19|TRBJ2-7
CASSNYSAGPVSYEQYF
TGTGCCAGTAGTAACTACTCGGCAGGGCCCGTCTCCTACGAGCAGTACTTC
>.|17|.|TRBV19|TRBJ1-1
CASSILGPAGPYTEAFF
TGTGCCAGTAGTATACTCGGTCCAGCAGGACCCTACACTGAAGCTTTCTTT
>.|11|.|TRBV4-3|TRBJ2-1
CASSQGDEQFF
TGCGCCAGCAGCCAAGGAGATGAGCAGTTCTTC
>.|15|.|TRBV4-3|TRBJ2-1
CASSQDSRGGNEQFF
TGCGCCAGCAGCCAAGATTCCCGTGGAGGCAATGAGCAGTTCTTC
>TRBD2|18|.|TRBV4-2|TRBJ2-1
CASSHPLSGRRSYNEQFF
TGTGCCAGCAGCCATCCTTTAAGCGGGAGGCGCTCCTACAATGAGCAGTTCTTC
>.|13|.|TRBV12-5|TRBJ2-3
CASGLVRVDTQYF
TGTGCTAGTGGTTTGGTAAGGGTAGATACGCAGTATTTT
>.|17|.|TRBV4-2|TRBJ2-6
CASSQDRAGAGANVLTF
TGTGCCAGCAGCCAAGATAGGGCAGGTGCTGGGGCCAACGTCCTGACTTTC
>.|14|.|TRBV12-5|TRBJ1-4
CASGGGRIGEKLFF
TGTGCTAGTGGGGGGGGTAGAATTGGTGAAAAACTGTTTTTT
>.|14|.|TRBV5-8|TRBJ1-1
CASSLVRANTEAFF
TGTGCCAGCAGCTTGGTCAGGGCGAACACTGAAGCTTTCTTT
>.|15|.|TRBV2|TRBJ2-7
CASNGQPTSSYEQYF
TGTGCCAGCAATGGGCAGCCAACAAGCTCCTACGAGCAGTACTTC
>.|13|.|TRBV4-1|TRBJ1-2
CASSLTVNYGYTF
TGCGCCAGCAGCTTGACAGTAAACTATGGCTACACCTTC
>TRBD1|14|.|TRBV6-4|TRBJ2-2
CASSPQGAGGELFF
TGTGCCAGCAGTCCCCAGGGGGCAGGCGGGGAGCTGTTTTTT
>.|15|.|TRBV25-1|TRBJ1-1
CASSEWGAKRTEAFF
TGTGCCAGCAGTGAATGGGGGGCGAAGAGGACTGAAGCTTTCTTT
>.|11|few|TRBV29-1|TRBJ1-1
CSVEGSTEAFF
TGCAGCGTTGAGGGGAGCACTGAAGCTTTCTTT
>.|15|.|TRBV19|TRBJ1-4
CASSIGGGVNEKLFF
TGTGCCAGTAGTATTGGGGGCGGTGTTAATGAAAAACTGTTTTTT
>TRBD1|14|.|TRBV11-2|TRBJ2-2
CASSLDRGVGELFF
TGTGCCAGCAGCCTAGACAGGGGAGTAGGGGAGCTGTTTTTT
>.|12|.|TRBV6-5|TRBJ2-1
CASSTISNEQFF
TGTGCCAGCAGTACCATTTCAAATGAGCAGTTCTTC
>.|12|few|TRBV29-1|TRBJ1-4
CSVREGVEKLFF
TGCAGCGTCAGGGAAGGAGTTGAAAAACTGTTTTTT
>.|17|.|TRBV21-1|TRBJ2-2
CASSKVWDRGRGGELFF
TGTGCCAGCAGCAAAGTTTGGGACAGGGGTAGAGGCGGGGAGCTGTTTTTT
>TRBD1|14|.|TRBV2|TRBJ2-3
CASGGQGRTDTQYF
TGTGCCAGCGGGGGACAGGGTCGCACAGATACGCAGTATTTT
>TRBD1|16|.|TRBV28|TRBJ1-5
CASSPLRTGGNQPQHF
TGTGCCAGCAGTCCCCTGCGGACAGGGGGAAATCAGCCCCAGCATTTT
>.|9|few|TRBV29-1|TRBJ1-2
CSSNYGYTF
TGCAGCTCGAACTATGGCTACACCTTC
>TRBD2|14|few|TRBV10-3|TRBJ2-7
CAISEYSGAYEQYF
TGTGCCATCAGTGAGTATAGCGGGGCCTACGAGCAGTACTTC
>TRBD2|16|.|TRBV6-6|TRBJ2-1
CASTLAGGPTYNEQFF
TGTGCCAGCACACTAGCGGGGGGGCCGACCTACAATGAGCAGTTCTTC
>TRBD1|16|.|TRBV4-2|TRBJ2-7
CASSQDRDRVTYEQYF
TGTGCCAGCAGCCAAGACCGGGACAGGGTAACCTACGAGCAGTACTTC